Presented here are 30 T cell receptor beta chains from one specimen sequenced in a study of cytomegalovirus exposure and HLA in healthy donors. Researchers ran the PCR with 60 Vbeta and 13 Jbeta primers. The assay was immunoSEQ multiplex PCR, and TCRdb's table has in-frame clones only and misses some. The sample includes some 130,000 clones, around 75% of them seen just once. Sequencing input: PBMCs. Receptors originate from a female donor in good health and CMV-seronegative.

V and J are TRBV14 and TRBJ2-7; D is ambiguous. The CDR3 contains 12 residues. V was trimmed by 8 bases and J by 4 bases, leaving 12 bases between them. The germline V gene encodes CDR1 SGHDN and CDR2 FVKESK. DNA for the CDR3: TGTGCCAGCGGTTACGCGGTTTACGAGCAGTACTTC. This codes for CASGYAVYEQYF.

This sequence joins TRBV6-1 and TRBJ1-5; possibly TRBD1 for D (5 bases). The V end lost 4 bases, the J end lost 0 bases, and 13 bases lay between the germline ends. This CDR3 is 16 amino acids long. The germline V gene encodes CDR1 MNHNS and CDR2 SASEGT. The CDR3 DNA sequence: TGTGCCAGCAGTGGCGGGGGACCATTTAGCAATCAGCCCCAGCATTTT. Its translation is CASSGGGPFSNQPQHF.

The gene calls are TRBV2 and TRBJ2-7, with D possibly being TRBD2 (6 bases). CDR1 and CDR2 from the germline V gene are SNHLY and FYNNEI. This CDR3 is built from 12 residues. For the CDR3, the DNA is TGTGCGGTCCGGGGGATTTGGTACGAGCAGTACTTC. This gives the protein CAVRGIWYEQYF.

The chain links TRBV2 to TRBJ1-1; D gene ambiguous. The CDR3 spans 13 residues. V was shortened by 4 bases and J by 8 bases, with 14 bases between the two germline ends. Germline CDR1 and CDR2: SNHLY and FYNNEI. DNA of the CDR3: TGTGCCAGCAGTGCATCCGAGGGAGGCGAAGCTTTCTTT. Encoded protein: CASSASEGGEAFF.

J is TRBJ2-7 and V is TRBV29-1; tentative D call: TRBD1 (6 bases). Germline V gene data show CDR1 as SQVTM and CDR2 as ANQGSEA. This CDR3 is built from 13 residues. The V end was cut by 5 bases, the J end by 3 bases, with 14 bases between. CDR3 protein: CSVWGQGYYEQYF. The CDR3 DNA follows: TGCAGCGTTTGGGGGCAGGGGTACTACGAGCAGTACTTC.

The V call is TRBV27, the J call TRBJ2-7; possibly TRBD1 for D (6 bases). CDR3 length: 14 amino acids. V was clipped by 6 bases and J by 1 base, with 13 bases between them. The germline V gene has CDR1 MNHEY and CDR2 SMNVEV (reference sequence). The CDR3 loop reads CASSNRVESYEQYF. The CDR3 region has the DNA TGTGCCAGCAGCAACAGGGTTGAATCCTACGAGCAGTACTTC.

Worth noting for this clone: At the DNA level, this CDR3 is encoded by other sequences in the same sample as well. This chain links TRBV7-2 with TRBJ1-1; D is unresolved. The CDR3 contains 13 residues. The germline V gene has CDR1 SGHTA and CDR2 FQGNSA. V lost 5 bases and J 0 bases, leaving 7 bases between the germline ends. In DNA, the CDR3 is TGTGCCAGCAGCCCCCTAGTGAACACTGAAGCTTTCTTT. Translated: CASSPLVNTEAFF. The whole variable domain, remainder taken from reference TRBV7-2 and TRBJ1-1, is GAGVSQSPSNKVTEKGKDVELRCDPISGHTALYWYRQSLGQGLEFLIYFQGNSAPDKSGLPSDRFSAERTGGSVSTLTIQRTQQEDSAVYLCASSPLVNTEAFFGQGTRLTVV.

The chain links TRBV27 to TRBJ2-6; D is unresolved. CDR3 size: 15 residues. Trimming cost V 6 bases and J 4 bases, with 13 bases left between them. The germline CDR1 and CDR2 sequences are MNHEY and SMNVEV (reference sequence). The CDR3 DNA reads TGTGCCAGCAGACTCGATACAGCAGGGGCCAACGTCCTGACTTTC. This gives the protein CASRLDTAGANVLTF.

V is TRBV7-2 and J is TRBJ1-1; a weak D match, TRBD1 (6 bases). This CDR3 has 13 residues. V lost 5 bases to trimming and J lost 0 bases, with 7 bases between them. Per the germline V gene, CDR1 is SGHTA and CDR2 is FQGNSA. The CDR3 spells CASSRQVNTEAFF. As DNA, the CDR3 is TGTGCCAGCAGCCGACAGGTGAACACTGAAGCTTTCTTT.

In nucleotides, the CDR3 is TGTGCCAGCAGCCGACCCGCAGCGGCTAACTATGGCTACACCTTC. As protein: CASSRPAAANYGYTF. The J gene is TRBJ1-2, the V gene TRBV7-2; D gene ambiguous. The germline CDR1 and CDR2 sequences are SGHTA and FQGNSA. The CDR3 covers 15 residues. Trimming removed 5 bases from V and 0 bases from J, with 13 bases in between.

The genes are TRBV5-1 and TRBJ2-5; 8 bases align to TRBD1. V shed 4 bases, J shed 7 bases, and the junction held 6 bases outside the gene matches. The CDR3 spans 13 residues. CDR1 is SGHRS and CDR2 is YFSETQ in the germline V gene. As DNA, the CDR3 is TGCGCCAGCAGCATAACAGGGGGTGGGACCCAGTACTTC. This sequence encodes CASSITGGGTQYF.

The genes are TRBV30 and TRBJ2-5; 9 nucleotides align to TRBD1. J was trimmed by 11 bases and V by 2 bases; bases with no gene match: 9. The CDR3 extends over 13 amino acids. Germline lookup yields CDR1 GTSNPN and CDR2 SVGIG (reference sequence). CDR3 sequence (DNA): TGTGCCTGGAGTCTGGGACAGGGTGGGGAGCAGTACTTC. The encoded protein is CAWSLGQGGEQYF.

The V call is TRBV4-1, the J call TRBJ1-1; TRBD1 aligns across 8 bases. Germline loops: CDR1 MGHRA, CDR2 YSYEKL. V dropped 4 bases and J dropped 0; count of bases not matched to a gene: 1. The CDR3 spans 14 residues. CDR3 DNA: TGCGCCAGCAGCCCGGGACAGGTGAACACTGAAGCTTTCTTT. This codes for CASSPGQVNTEAFF.

The rearrangement joins TRBV9 to TRBJ2-1; the match to TRBD2 covers 11 bases. The junction had 9 bases not matched to a gene; V was cut back by 4 bases and J by 0 bases. The CDR3 loop spans 18 amino acids. Germline CDR1 reads SGDLS; CDR2 reads YYNGEE. CDR3 loop: CASSPKTSGDSSYNEQFF. The CDR3 DNA reads TGTGCCAGCAGCCCAAAGACTAGCGGGGACAGCTCCTACAATGAGCAGTTCTTC.

The genes are TRBV5-5 and TRBJ2-5; TRBD2 agrees at 8 bases. The J call may be in error: the DNA end matches TRBJ2-7 better. CDR3 length equals 14 residues. CDR1 and CDR2 (germline): SGHKS, YYEKEE (reference sequence). The CDR3 loop is CASSPRGGAHEQYF. Here the CDR3 DNA reads TGTGCCAGCAGCCCCCGGGGGGGGGCCCACGAGCAGTACTTC.

The rearrangement uses TRBV7-2 and TRBJ2-2; D call uncertain. Germline CDR1 is SGHTA and CDR2 is FQGNSA. The CDR3 sequence is 13 residues long. The germline V and J ends were trimmed by 2 bases and 3 bases, with 4 bases remaining between them. The CDR3 sequence is CASSLQDTGELFF. CDR3 coding DNA: TGTGCCAGCAGCTTACAGGACACCGGGGAGCTGTTTTTT.

The V and J genes are TRBV9 and TRBJ1-5; D is perhaps TRBD1 (6 bases). CDR3 length: 13 amino acids. V was pared by 3 bases and J by 7 bases, with 11 bases between. Germline assignment: CDR1 SGDLS and CDR2 YYNGEE. Here the CDR3 reads CASSAGGAQPQHF. The CDR3 DNA follows: TGTGCCAGCAGCGCCGGGGGGGCGCAGCCCCAGCATTTT.

The chain uses TRBV5-1 and TRBJ2-7; possibly TRBD2 for D (5 bases). The CDR3 has 16 amino acids. V lost 0 bases and J 2 bases, leaving 15 bases between the germline ends. CDR1 and CDR2 from the germline V gene are SGHRS and YFSETQ. The DNA for the CDR3 is TGCGCCAGCAGCTTGGCCCGAGGGTCCGGGGCCTACGAGCAGTACTTC. Protein sequence: CASSLARGSGAYEQYF.

The chain recombines TRBV7-2 with TRBJ1-5; D gene uncertain. The CDR3 consists of 15 residues. The V gene's germline CDR1 is SGHTA and CDR2 FQGNSA. The V and J ends lost 1 base and 3 bases respectively, with 10 bases between them. The CDR3, as DNA: TGTGCCAGCAGCTTAGTTGGGCGGGCCAATCAGCCCCAGCATTTT. Translation: CASSLVGRANQPQHF.

The chain employs TRBV11-2 and TRBJ2-2, with D possibly TRBD1 on 5 matching bases. This CDR3 has 13 amino acids. Germline V gene sequence: CDR1 SGHAT, CDR2 FQNNGV. Trimming removed 5 bases from V and 9 bases from J, with 13 bases in between. DNA for the CDR3: TGTGCCAGCAGCCTTACAGGTGGCCGGGAGCTGTTTTTT. Translating gives CASSLTGGRELFF.

The chain couples TRBV5-1 to TRBJ2-6; D is undetermined. CDR1 and CDR2 from the germline V gene are SGHRS and YFSETQ. CDR3 length equals 18 residues. Deletions cut 0 bases from V and 0 bases from J, with 13 bases between. CDR3 protein: CASSLVFTVFSGANVLTF. CDR3 bases: TGCGCCAGCAGCTTGGTTTTTACAGTCTTCTCTGGGGCCAACGTCCTGACTTTC. Filled out from reference TRBV5-1 and TRBJ2-6, the complete variable domain reads KAGVTQTPRYLIKTRGQQVTLSCSPISGHRSVSWYQQTPGQGLQFLFEYFSETQRNKGNFPGRFSGRQFSNSRSEMNVSTLELGDSALYLCASSLVFTVFSGANVLTFGAGSRLTVL.

This clone appeared once. The chain employs TRBV7-2 and TRBJ2-7; 9 bases line up with TRBD2. After removal of 5 bases from V and 1 base from J, the junction contained 6 bases not matched to a gene. This CDR3 is built from 15 residues. Germline V gene sequence: CDR1 SGHTA, CDR2 FQGNSA. CDR3 loop: CASSPNSGGSYEQYF. The CDR3 coding sequence is TGTGCCAGCAGCCCGAATAGCGGGGGTTCCTACGAGCAGTACTTC.

The rearrangement joins TRBV7-2 to TRBJ2-7, with 11 bases identical to TRBD1. The germline V gene encodes CDR1 SGHTA and CDR2 FQGNSA. Trimming cost V 1 base and J 2 bases; bases outside gene matches: 10. The CDR3 has 18 amino acids. The CDR3 is CASSLESPGQGVTYEQYF. The CDR3 nucleotides read TGTGCCAGCAGCTTAGAGTCCCCGGGACAGGGGGTAACCTACGAGCAGTACTTC.

The chain recombines TRBV5-4 with TRBJ1-1; D perhaps matches TRBD1 (6 bases). The CDR3 consists of 15 residues. The V gene lost 4 bases and the J gene lost 3 bases, with 16 bases spanning the gap. Per the germline V gene, CDR1 is SGHNT and CDR2 is YYREEE (reference sequence). CDR3: CASSPRGGRYTEAFF. The CDR3 coding sequence is TGTGCCAGCAGCCCCAGGGGCGGCAGATACACTGAAGCTTTCTTT.

This chain uses TRBV15 with TRBJ1-1; no clear D. The CDR3 sequence is 15 residues long. Per germline, CDR1 LNHNV and CDR2 YYDKDF (reference sequence). V lost 5 bases to trimming and J lost 3 bases, with 16 bases between them. The CDR3 loop is CATSPSRVYDTEAFF. CDR3 DNA sequence: TGTGCCACCAGCCCCTCCCGGGTCTATGACACTGAAGCTTTCTTT.

The chain couples TRBV5-6 to TRBJ2-7; 8 positions match TRBD1. The CDR3 covers 14 residues. V was pared by 2 bases and J by 2 bases, with 3 bases of the junction left unmatched. Germline V gives CDR1 SGHDT, CDR2 YYEEEE. CDR3 amino acids: CASSFRDRTYEQYF. The CDR3 DNA is TGTGCCAGCAGCTTCCGGGACAGGACCTACGAGCAGTACTTC.

The chain employs TRBV5-4 and TRBJ2-2; a possible D gene is TRBD1 (6 bases). Germline V gene sequence: CDR1 SGHNT, CDR2 YYREEE (reference sequence). Trimming pared 4 bases from V and 5 bases from J, leaving 12 bases between. This CDR3 comprises 14 residues. CDR3 in amino acids: CASSIPTGTGELFF. The CDR3 DNA reads TGTGCCAGCAGCATCCCAACAGGGACCGGGGAGCTGTTTTTT. Full variable domain (missing parts from reference TRBV5-4 and TRBJ2-2): ETGVTQSPTHLIKTRGQQVTLRCSSQSGHNTVSWYQQALGQGPQFIFQYYREEENGRGNFPPRFSGLQFPNYSSELNVNALELDDSALYLCASSIPTGTGELFFGEGSRLTVL.

The chain employs TRBV9 and TRBJ2-2; a possible D gene is TRBD2 (6 bases). CDR1 and CDR2 from the germline V gene are SGDLS and YYNGEE. The V and J ends lost 3 bases and 9 bases respectively, with 21 bases between them. The CDR3 covers 16 residues. CDR3 in amino acids: CASSAPSRGGYWELFF. The CDR3 DNA follows: TGTGCCAGCAGCGCACCATCTAGGGGAGGTTATTGGGAGCTGTTTTTT.

This chain joins TRBV10-3 and TRBJ2-2, with 12 bases aligning to TRBD2. Germline CDR1 and CDR2: ENHRY and SYGVKD. J was trimmed by 6 bases and V by 10 bases; bases with no gene match: 9. This CDR3 is built from 15 residues. This chain's CDR3 is CATATSGREAGELFF. CDR3 DNA: TGTGCCACCGCGACTAGCGGGAGAGAGGCCGGGGAGCTGTTTTTT.

This chain uses TRBV27 with TRBJ2-7; 7 bases agree with TRBD2. The CDR3 is 12 amino acids. The germline gives CDR1 MNHEY, CDR2 SMNVEV (reference sequence). The junction had 0 bases not matched to a gene; V was cut back by 5 bases and J by 2 bases. The CDR3 is CASSGGAYEQYF. The CDR3 coding sequence is TGTGCCAGCAGTGGGGGGGCCTACGAGCAGTACTTC.